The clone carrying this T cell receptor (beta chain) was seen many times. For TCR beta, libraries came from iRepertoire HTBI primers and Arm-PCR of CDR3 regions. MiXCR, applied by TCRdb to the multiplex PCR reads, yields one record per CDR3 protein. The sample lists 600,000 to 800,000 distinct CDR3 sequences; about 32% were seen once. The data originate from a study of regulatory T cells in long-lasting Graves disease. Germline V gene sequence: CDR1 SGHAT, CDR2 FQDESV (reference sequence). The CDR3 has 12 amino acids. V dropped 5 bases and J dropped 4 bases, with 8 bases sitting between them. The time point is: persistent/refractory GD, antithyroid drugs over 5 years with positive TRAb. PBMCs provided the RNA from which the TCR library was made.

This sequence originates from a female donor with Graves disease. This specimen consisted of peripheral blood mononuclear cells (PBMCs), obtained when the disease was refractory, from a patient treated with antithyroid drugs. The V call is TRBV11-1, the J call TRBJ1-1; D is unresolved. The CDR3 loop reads CASSNPITEAFF. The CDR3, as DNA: TGTGCCAGCAGCAACCCGATCACTGAAGCTTTCTTT.